These T cell receptor beta chains were read from a single sample in a study of T cells in Graves' hyperthyroidism and ophthalmopathy. TCRdb called the multiplex PCR reads again in MiXCR, with one record for every CDR3 protein. The repertoire holds 350,000 to 400,000 distinct CDR3 sequences, about 20% seen once, with about 3.7% in the top ten. Sequencing used blood. The receptors here all came from a woman aged 18-29 years with Graves' hyperthyroidism. The CDR3 runs from the conserved cysteine through the conserved F or W. The D gene is left open where the match is weak. The size entry is marked missing in some rows and otherwise reads once, few, many or a size class.

TRBV20-1,many,TRBJ1-1,.,12,TGCAGTGCTAGACCCTCCGGGACTGAAGCTTTCTTT,CSARPSGTEAFF
TRBV6-2/TRBV6-3,many,TRBJ2-7,.,12,TGTGCCAGCGCCTCCTGGGCCCACGAGCAGTACTTC,CASASWAHEQYF
TRBV20-1,many,TRBJ2-7,.,13,TGCAGTGCTAGAGAGCAGGTGTCCTACGAGCAGTACTTC,CSAREQVSYEQYF
TRBV5-1,many,TRBJ2-7,.,13,TGCGCCAGCAGCTTGCTACAGACCTACGAGCAGTACTTC,CASSLLQTYEQYF
TRBV5-1,many,TRBJ1-5,.,16,TGCGCCAGCAGCCCCGCCGGACAGAATAGCAATCAGCCCCAGCATTTT,CASSPAGQNSNQPQHF
TRBV27,medium-sized,TRBJ1-1,.,14,TGTGCCAGCAGTAGGGTCAGCATGAACACTGAAGCTTTCTTT,CASSRVSMNTEAFF
TRBV6-2/TRBV6-3,.,TRBJ2-7,TRBD2,19,TGTGCCAGCAGTTACTCAATGGGACTAGCGGGGGATCTAGCCTACGAGCAGTACTTC,CASSYSMGLAGDLAYEQYF
TRBV29-1,many,TRBJ2-7,TRBD1,13,TGCAGCGTTCCCGGGACAGGGGACTACGAGCAGTACTTC,CSVPGTGDYEQYF
TRBV5-1,many,TRBJ1-3,TRBD1,16,TGCGCCAGCAGCCCGGGACAGGGAAGCTCTGGAAACACCATATATTTT,CASSPGQGSSGNTIYF
TRBV27,many,TRBJ1-1,TRBD1,10,TGTGCCAGTGGGGACAGCGAAGCTTTCTTT,CASGDSEAFF
TRBV20-1,many,TRBJ2-7,TRBD2,15,TGCAGTGCCAGAGGAGTACTAGCGGGGAACTACGAGCAGTACTTC,CSARGVLAGNYEQYF
TRBV2,.,TRBJ1-5,.,16,TGTGCCAGCAGTGAACTCGGCCGTTCACGGGGACAGCCCCAGCATTTT,CASSELGRSRGQPQHF
TRBV20-1,many,TRBJ1-2,TRBD1,15,TGCAGTGCTAGTGTCTGGGTCAGGGGGGACTATGGCTACACCTTC,CSASVWVRGDYGYTF
TRBV4-2,many,TRBJ1-2,.,12,TGTGCCAGCAGCCAGACAGGCGAGGGCTACACCTTC,CASSQTGEGYTF
TRBV4-1,.,TRBJ2-7,.,14,TGCGCCAGCAGCCGGGGCGGACTCGAGAGAGAGCAGTACTTC,CASSRGGLEREQYF
TRBV20-1,.,TRBJ1-1,.,15,TGCAGTGCGGGGCCCCAGGGGACCATGAACACTGAAGCTTTCTTT,CSAGPQGTMNTEAFF